This T cell receptor beta chain was recovered during a study of breast tumors, draining lymph nodes, adjacent tissues. Study observations and caveats: Tumor repertoires ranked between lymph nodes and nontumor tissue in diversity, with V and J gene preferences. Tumor T cell lymph node origin was a supported hypothesis, not proven.

TCRdb processed the multiplex PCR reads anew with MiXCR; each CDR3 protein has one entry. The repertoire consists of 180,000 or so distinct CDR3 sequences, with more than 25% occurring once and the leading ten covering around 4%. This clonotype was seen repeatedly, ten times or more. Its target is not known. The germline V gene encodes CDR1 GTSNPN and CDR2 SVGIG (reference sequence). The CDR3 runs 17 residues. V was shortened by 0 bases and J by 4 bases, with 22 bases between the two germline ends. Samples came from axillary lymph nodes draining the breast cancer. Material: axillary lymph node tissue. This TCR came from a female donor with breast cancer. Some clones in this sample may be carry-over from other donors' samples. The chain employs TRBV30 and TRBJ2-7; D call uncertain. The CDR3 spells CAWSVRPPTSPRYEQYF. The CDR3 DNA follows: TGTGCCTGGAGTGTACGGCCGCCGACGAGTCCACGTTACGAGCAGTACTTC.